This TCR beta chain came from a study of CD8+ T cells in alopecia areata. On the study more broadly: The tofacitinib course ran for 6 to 18 months and was followed by 6 months off drug. Study-wide findings and caveats: It was observed that many expanded lesional clones persisted in scalp and blood during tofacitinib.

Documented treatment: oral pan-JAK inhibitor, 5-10 mg twice daily. The germline CDR1 and CDR2 sequences are SQVTM and ANQGSEA. The CDR3 has 13 residues. V lost 6 bases, J lost 5 bases, and 7 bases stayed unmatched. Sequencing used cDNA as its template, made by extracting RNA and reverse transcribing it. Clones were sequenced by immunoSEQ multiplex PCR, and TCRdb holds only the in-frame ones, with some missing. The sample records around 210,000 clones, over 60% being singletons. Notes on this clone: Its antigen is undetermined.

The material was CD4+ T cells sorted from blood, obtained at week 4, from a patient treated with tofacitinib. The rearrangement joins TRBV29-1 to TRBJ1-5; 7 bases match TRBD1. The clonotype was recovered from a human donor with alopecia areata. The CDR3 protein is CSVKQGNDQPQHF. The CDR3 coding sequence is TGCAGCGTCAAACAGGGGAATGATCAGCCCCAGCATTTT.